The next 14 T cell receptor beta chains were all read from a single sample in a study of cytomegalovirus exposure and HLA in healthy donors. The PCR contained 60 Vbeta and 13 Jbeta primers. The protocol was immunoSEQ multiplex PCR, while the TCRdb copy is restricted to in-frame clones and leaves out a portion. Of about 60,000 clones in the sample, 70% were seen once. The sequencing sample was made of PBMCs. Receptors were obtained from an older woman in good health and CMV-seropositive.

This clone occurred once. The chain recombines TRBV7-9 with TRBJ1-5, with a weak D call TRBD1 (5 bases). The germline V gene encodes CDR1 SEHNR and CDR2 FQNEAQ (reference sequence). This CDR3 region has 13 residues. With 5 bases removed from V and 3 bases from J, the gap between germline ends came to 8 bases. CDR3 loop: CASSPDTNQPQHF. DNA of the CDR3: TGTGCCAGCAGCCCGGACACCAATCAGCCCCAGCATTTT.

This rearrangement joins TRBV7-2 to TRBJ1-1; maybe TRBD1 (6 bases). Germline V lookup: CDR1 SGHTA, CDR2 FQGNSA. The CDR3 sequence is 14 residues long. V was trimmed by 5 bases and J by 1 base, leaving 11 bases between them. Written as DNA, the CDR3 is TGTGCCAGCAGCGAACAGGGTGGGAACACTGAAGCTTTCTTT. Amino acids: CASSEQGGNTEAFF.

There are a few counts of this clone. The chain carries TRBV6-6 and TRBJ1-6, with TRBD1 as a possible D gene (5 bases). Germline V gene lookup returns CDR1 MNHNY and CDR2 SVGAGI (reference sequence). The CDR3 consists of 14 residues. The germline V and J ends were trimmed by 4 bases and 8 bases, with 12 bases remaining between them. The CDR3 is CASSSEGRYSPLHF. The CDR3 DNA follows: TGTGCCAGCAGTTCGGAGGGGAGGTATTCACCCCTCCACTTT.

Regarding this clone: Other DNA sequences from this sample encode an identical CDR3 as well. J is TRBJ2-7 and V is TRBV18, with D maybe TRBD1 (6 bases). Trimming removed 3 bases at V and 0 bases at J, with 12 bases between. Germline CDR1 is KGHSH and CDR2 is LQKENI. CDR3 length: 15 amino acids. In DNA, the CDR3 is TGTGCCAGCTCACCCCCACAGGGTAGCTCCTACGAGCAGTACTTC. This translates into CASSPPQGSSYEQYF.

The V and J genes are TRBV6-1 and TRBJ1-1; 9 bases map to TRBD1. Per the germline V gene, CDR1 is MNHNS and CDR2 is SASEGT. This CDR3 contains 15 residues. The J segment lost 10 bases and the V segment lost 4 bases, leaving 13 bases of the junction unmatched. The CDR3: CASSVLGGQGNVAFF. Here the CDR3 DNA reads TGTGCCAGCAGTGTCTTAGGGGGACAGGGAAATGTAGCTTTCTTT.

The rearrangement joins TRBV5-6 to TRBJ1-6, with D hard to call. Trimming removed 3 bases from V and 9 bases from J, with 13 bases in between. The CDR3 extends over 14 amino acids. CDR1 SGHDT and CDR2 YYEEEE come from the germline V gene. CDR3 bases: TGTGCCAGCAGCTACGGAGTCGTCGTTTCACCCCTCCACTTT. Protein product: CASSYGVVVSPLHF.

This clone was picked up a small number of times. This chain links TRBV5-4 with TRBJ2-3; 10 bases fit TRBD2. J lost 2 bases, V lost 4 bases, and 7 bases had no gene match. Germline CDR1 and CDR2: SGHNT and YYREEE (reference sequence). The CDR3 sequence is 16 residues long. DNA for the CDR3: TGTGCCAGCAGCATACGGACTAGCGGCTACACAGATACGCAGTATTTT. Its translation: CASSIRTSGYTDTQYF.

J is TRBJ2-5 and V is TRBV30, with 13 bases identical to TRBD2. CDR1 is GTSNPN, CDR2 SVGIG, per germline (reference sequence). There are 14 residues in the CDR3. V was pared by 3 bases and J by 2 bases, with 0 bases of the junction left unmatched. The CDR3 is CAWRLAGGQETQYF. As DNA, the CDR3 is TGTGCCTGGAGACTAGCGGGGGGGCAAGAGACCCAGTACTTC.

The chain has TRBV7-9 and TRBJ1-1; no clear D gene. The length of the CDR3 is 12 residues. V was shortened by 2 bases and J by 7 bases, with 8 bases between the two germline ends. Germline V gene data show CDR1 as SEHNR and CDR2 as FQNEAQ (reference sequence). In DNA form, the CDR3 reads TGTGCCAGCAGCTTACGAGGAAGTGAAGCTTTCTTT. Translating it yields CASSLRGSEAFF. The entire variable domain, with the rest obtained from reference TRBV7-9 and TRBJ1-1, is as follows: DTGVSQNPRHKITKRGQNVTFRCDPISEHNRLYWYRQTLGQGPEFLTYFQNEAQLEKSRLLSDRFSAERPKGSFSTLEIQRTEQGDSAMYLCASSLRGSEAFFGQGTRLTVV.

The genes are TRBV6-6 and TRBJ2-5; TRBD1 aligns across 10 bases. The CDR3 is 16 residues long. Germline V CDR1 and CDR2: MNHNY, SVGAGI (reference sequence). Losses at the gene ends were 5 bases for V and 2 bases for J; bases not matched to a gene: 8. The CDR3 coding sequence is TGTGCCAGCAGTACACTCGGGACAGGGGTACAAGAGACCCAGTACTTC. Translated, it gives CASSTLGTGVQETQYF.

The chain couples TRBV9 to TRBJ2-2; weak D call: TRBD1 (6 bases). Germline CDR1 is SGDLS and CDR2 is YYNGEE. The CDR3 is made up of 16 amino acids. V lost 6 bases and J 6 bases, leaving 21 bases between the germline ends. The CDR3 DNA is TGTGCCAGCACATGGACCGCTGGGGGCTTCGCCGGGGAGCTGTTTTTT. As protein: CASTWTAGGFAGELFF.

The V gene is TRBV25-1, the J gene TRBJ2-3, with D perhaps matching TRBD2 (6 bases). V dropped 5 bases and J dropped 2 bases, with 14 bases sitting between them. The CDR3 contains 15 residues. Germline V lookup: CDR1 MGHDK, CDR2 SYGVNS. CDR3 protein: CASSPRGRDTDTQYF. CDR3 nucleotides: TGTGCCAGCAGTCCGCGGGGCCGCGACACAGATACGCAGTATTTT.

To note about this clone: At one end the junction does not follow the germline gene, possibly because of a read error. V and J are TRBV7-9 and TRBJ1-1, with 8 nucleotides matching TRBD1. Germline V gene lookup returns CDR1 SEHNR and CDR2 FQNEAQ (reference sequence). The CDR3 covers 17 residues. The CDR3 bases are TGTTCCAGCAGCTCCCCGCCGGGGGCAGGGGGCGCAAGTGAAGCTTTCTTT. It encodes CSSSSPPGAGGASEAFF.

CDR3 residues: CASVGAREAFF. CDR3 nucleotide sequence: TGTGCCAGCGTGGGGGCAAGGGAAGCTTTCTTT. The rearrangement links TRBV28 to TRBJ1-1; TRBD1 might be the D (6 bases). V was clipped by 8 bases and J by 8 bases, with 12 bases between them. This CDR3 comprises 11 residues. Germline V gene data show CDR1 as MDHEN and CDR2 as SYDVKM.